The TCR beta chain under discussion was sequenced for a study of cytomegalovirus exposure and HLA in healthy donors. Study-wide results and limits: Indistinguishable V segments such as TRBV6-2 and TRBV6-3 were excluded. A link between a missense DCLRE1C variant and TCR beta V- and J-gene trimming emerged from a later analysis.

This CDR3 comprises 18 residues. V lost 0 bases to trimming and J lost 2 bases, with 17 bases between them. CDR1 and CDR2 (germline): SGHDN, FVKESK. The primer mix had 60 Vbeta and 13 Jbeta primers. Assay: immunoSEQ multiplex PCR; the TCRdb copy retains only in-frame clones and omits some. Seen here are 150,000 to 200,000 clones, 65% to 80% observed once, and the top ten hold approximately 1.8%. At the time of sampling, donors were nominally healthy, though unrecorded immune exposures were likely. Of note for this clone: What it binds is unknown.

Sequenced: PBMCs. This receptor was taken from a woman aged 25 to 39 in good health and CMV-seronegative. The rearrangement joins TRBV14 to TRBJ2-1; D is perhaps TRBD2 (6 bases). The CDR3 sequence: CASSQDFLGGGTYNEQFF. The CDR3 bases are TGTGCCAGCAGCCAAGACTTCTTGGGGGGAGGTACCTACAATGAGCAGTTCTTC.